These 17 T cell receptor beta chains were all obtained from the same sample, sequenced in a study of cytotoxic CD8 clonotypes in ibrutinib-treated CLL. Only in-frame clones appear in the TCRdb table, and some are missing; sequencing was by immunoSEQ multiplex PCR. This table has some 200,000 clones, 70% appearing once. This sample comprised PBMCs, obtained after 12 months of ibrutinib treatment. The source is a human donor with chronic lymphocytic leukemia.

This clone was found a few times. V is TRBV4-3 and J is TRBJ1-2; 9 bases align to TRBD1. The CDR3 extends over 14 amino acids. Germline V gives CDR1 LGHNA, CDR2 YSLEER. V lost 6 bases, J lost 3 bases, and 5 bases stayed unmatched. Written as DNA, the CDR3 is TGCGCCAGCAGTCGCCGGACAGGGGACTATGGCTACACCTTC. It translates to CASSRRTGDYGYTF.

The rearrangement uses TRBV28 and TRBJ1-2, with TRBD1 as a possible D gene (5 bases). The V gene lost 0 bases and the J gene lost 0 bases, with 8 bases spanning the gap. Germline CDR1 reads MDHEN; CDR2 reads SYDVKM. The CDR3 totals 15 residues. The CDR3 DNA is TGTGCCAGCAGTTTATGGGGGCAGGCTAACTATGGCTACACCTTC. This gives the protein CASSLWGQANYGYTF.

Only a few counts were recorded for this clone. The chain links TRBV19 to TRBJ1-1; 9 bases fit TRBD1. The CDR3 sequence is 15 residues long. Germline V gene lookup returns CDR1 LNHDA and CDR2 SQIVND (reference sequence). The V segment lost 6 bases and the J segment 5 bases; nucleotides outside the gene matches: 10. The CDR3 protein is CASRDGTGYGTEAFF. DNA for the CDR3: TGTGCCAGTAGGGACGGGACAGGGTACGGAACTGAAGCTTTCTTT.

The CDR3 loop is CASSLEAGGYYEQYF. The CDR3 nucleotides read TGCGCCAGCAGCTTAGAAGCGGGGGGGTACTACGAGCAGTACTTC. The V gene is TRBV5-1, the J gene TRBJ2-7, with TRBD2 identical over 10 bases. The CDR3 extends over 15 amino acids. Germline CDR1 reads SGHRS; CDR2 reads YFSETQ. Trimming removed 2 bases from V and 3 bases from J; junction bases left unmatched: 5. The full variable domain, rest sourced from reference TRBV5-1 and TRBJ2-7, is KAGVTQTPRYLIKTRGQQVTLSCSPISGHRSVSWYQQTPGQGLQFLFEYFSETQRNKGNFPGRFSGRQFSNSRSEMNVSTLELGDSALYLCASSLEAGGYYEQYFGPGTRLTVT.

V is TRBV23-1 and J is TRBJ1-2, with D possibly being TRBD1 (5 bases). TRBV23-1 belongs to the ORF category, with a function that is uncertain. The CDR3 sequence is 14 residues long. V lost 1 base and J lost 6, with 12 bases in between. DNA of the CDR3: TGCGCCAGCAGTCAATGTTCAGGGCCGAATGGCTACACCTTC. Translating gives CASSQCSGPNGYTF.

CDR3 loop: CASSLTGGGNAEAFF. The CDR3 nucleotides read TGTGCCAGCAGCTTGACAGGGGGAGGGAATGCTGAAGCTTTCTTT. This chain connects TRBV9 to TRBJ1-1, with TRBD1 matching over 9 bases. The CDR3 totals 15 residues. V was pared by 4 bases and J by 6 bases, with 10 bases of the junction left unmatched. CDR1 and CDR2 (germline): SGDLS, YYNGEE.

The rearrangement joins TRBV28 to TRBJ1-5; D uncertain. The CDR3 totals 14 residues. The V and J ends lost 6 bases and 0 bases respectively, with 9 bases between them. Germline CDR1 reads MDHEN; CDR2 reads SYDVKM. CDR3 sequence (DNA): TGTGCCAGCAGGAGAAAGTATAGCAATCAGCCCCAGCATTTT. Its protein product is CASRRKYSNQPQHF.

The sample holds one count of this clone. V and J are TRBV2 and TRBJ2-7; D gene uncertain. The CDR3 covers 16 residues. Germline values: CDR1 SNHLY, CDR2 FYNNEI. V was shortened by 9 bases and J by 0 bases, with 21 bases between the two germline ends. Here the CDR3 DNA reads TGTGCCAGTTCTCGAGCGCCCTCGGTTACCTCCTACGAGCAGTACTTC. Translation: CASSRAPSVTSYEQYF.

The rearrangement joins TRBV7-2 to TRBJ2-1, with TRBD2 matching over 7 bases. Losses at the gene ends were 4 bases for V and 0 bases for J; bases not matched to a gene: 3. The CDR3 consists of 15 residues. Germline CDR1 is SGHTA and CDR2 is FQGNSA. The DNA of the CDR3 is TGTGCCAGCAGCTCGGGACTACTCTCCTACAATGAGCAGTTCTTC. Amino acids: CASSSGLLSYNEQFF.

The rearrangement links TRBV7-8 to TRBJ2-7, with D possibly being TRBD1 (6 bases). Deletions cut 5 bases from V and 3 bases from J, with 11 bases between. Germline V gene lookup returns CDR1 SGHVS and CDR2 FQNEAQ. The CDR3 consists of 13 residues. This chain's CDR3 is CASSRGQYYEQYF. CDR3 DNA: TGTGCCAGCAGCAGAGGACAGTACTACGAGCAGTACTTC.

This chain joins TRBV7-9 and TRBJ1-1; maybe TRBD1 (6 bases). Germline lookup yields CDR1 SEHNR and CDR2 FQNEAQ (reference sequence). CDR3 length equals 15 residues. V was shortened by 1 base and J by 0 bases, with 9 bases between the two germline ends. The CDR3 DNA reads TGTGCCAGCAGCTTAGACGGACAGATGAACACTGAAGCTTTCTTT. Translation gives CASSLDGQMNTEAFF.

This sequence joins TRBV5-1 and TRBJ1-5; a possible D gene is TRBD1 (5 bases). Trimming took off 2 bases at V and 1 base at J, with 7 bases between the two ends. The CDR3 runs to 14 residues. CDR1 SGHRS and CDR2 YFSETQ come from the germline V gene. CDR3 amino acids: CASSFGASNQPQHF. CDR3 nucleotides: TGCGCCAGCAGCTTTGGGGCGAGCAATCAGCCCCAGCATTTT. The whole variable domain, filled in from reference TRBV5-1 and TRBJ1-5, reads KAGVTQTPRYLIKTRGQQVTLSCSPISGHRSVSWYQQTPGQGLQFLFEYFSETQRNKGNFPGRFSGRQFSNSRSEMNVSTLELGDSALYLCASSFGASNQPQHFGDGTRLSIL.

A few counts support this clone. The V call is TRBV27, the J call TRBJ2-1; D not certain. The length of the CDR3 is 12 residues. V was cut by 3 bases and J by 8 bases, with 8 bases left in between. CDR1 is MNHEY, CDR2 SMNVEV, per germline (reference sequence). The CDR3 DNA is TGTGCCAGCAGTTTCGGTCACCATGAGCAGTTCTTC. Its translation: CASSFGHHEQFF.

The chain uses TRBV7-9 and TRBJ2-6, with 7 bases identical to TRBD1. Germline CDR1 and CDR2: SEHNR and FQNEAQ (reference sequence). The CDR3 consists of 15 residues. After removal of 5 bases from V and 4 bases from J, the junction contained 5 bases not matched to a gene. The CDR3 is CASSPTGAGANVLTF. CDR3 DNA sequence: TGTGCCAGCAGCCCAACAGGGGCCGGGGCCAACGTCCTGACTTTC.

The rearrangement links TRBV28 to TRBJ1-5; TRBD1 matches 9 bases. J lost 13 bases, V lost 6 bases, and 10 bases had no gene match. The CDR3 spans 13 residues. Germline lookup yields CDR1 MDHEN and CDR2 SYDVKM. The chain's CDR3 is CASSSWDRDKQHF. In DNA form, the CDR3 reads TGTGCCAGCAGCTCCTGGGACAGGGACAAGCAGCATTTT.

For the CDR3, the DNA is TGTGCCAGCAGTTCCTACCTGAACACCGGGGAGCTGTTTTTT. Its translation is CASSSYLNTGELFF. The chain couples TRBV27 to TRBJ2-2, with D unresolved. V shed 4 bases and J shed 1 base, with 7 bases lying between them. This CDR3 contains 14 residues. CDR1 MNHEY and CDR2 SMNVEV come from the germline V gene (reference sequence).

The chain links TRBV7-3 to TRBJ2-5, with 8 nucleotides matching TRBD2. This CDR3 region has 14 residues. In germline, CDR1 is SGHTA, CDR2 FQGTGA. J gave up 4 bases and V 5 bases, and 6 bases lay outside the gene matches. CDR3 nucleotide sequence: TGTGCCAGCAGCACCCGGGGGGGTCGAGAGACCCAGTACTTC. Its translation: CASSTRGGRETQYF.